These T cell receptor beta chains were read from a single sample in a study of T cells after yellow fever vaccination. Using its own MiXCR run on the 5' RACE reads, TCRdb lists one record per CDR3 protein. The data contain some 500,000 distinct CDR3 sequences, about 13% of them singletons. This material consisted of PBMCs, taken on the day of the yellow fever booster vaccination. The receptors were sampled from a man aged 25 to 45 who received the YFV17D yellow fever vaccine. Both conserved end residues are part of each CDR3. D genes are given only for firm matches. Clone size is shown for a subset of rows, as once, few, many or a class of expanded clone.

TRBV20-1	TRBJ2-5	TRBD2	15	-	CSASPTSGRQETQYF	TGCAGTGCTAGCCCGACTAGCGGCAGACAAGAGACCCAGTACTTC
TRBV5-1	TRBJ1-1	-	14	few	CASRPGKGGTEAFF	TGCGCCAGCAGACCCGGGAAGGGAGGGACTGAAGCTTTCTTT
TRBV2	TRBJ2-1	-	13	few	CASSGSTGNEQFF	TGTGCCAGCAGCGGGAGCACGGGGAATGAGCAGTTCTTC
TRBV5-1	TRBJ2-6	TRBD2	15	many	CATSSGGGGANVLTF	TGCGCCACCTCTAGCGGTGGGGGTGGGGCCAACGTCCTGACTTTC
TRBV9	TRBJ2-5	-	17	few	CASSVGSGTLSLETQYF	TGTGCCAGCAGCGTAGGCTCTGGGACTCTGTCCCTGGAGACCCAGTACTTC
TRBV20-1	TRBJ2-1	TRBD2	13	-	CSVRTSAYNEQFF	TGCAGTGTAAGGACTAGCGCGTACAATGAGCAGTTCTTC
TRBV6-2/TRBV6-3	TRBJ1-5	-	15	-	CASSYSTDSNQPQHF	TGTGCCAGCAGTTACTCGACGGATAGCAATCAGCCCCAGCATTTT
TRBV19	TRBJ1-1	-	14	-	CAISISAIYTEAFF	TGTGCCATTAGTATAAGCGCCATATACACTGAAGCTTTCTTT
TRBV7-2	TRBJ2-4	-	16	-	CASSLQGQLAKNIQYF	TGTGCCAGCAGCTTACAAGGACAGTTAGCCAAAAACATTCAGTACTTC
TRBV7-9	TRBJ2-5	TRBD1	16	-	CASSPGDRGLQETQYF	TGTGCCAGCAGCCCTGGGGACAGGGGGCTCCAAGAGACCCAGTACTTC
TRBV20-1	TRBJ2-3	-	13	-	CSAPLGGTDTQYF	TGCAGTGCTCCCTTGGGGGGCACAGATACGCAGTATTTT
TRBV20-1	TRBJ2-7	TRBD2	14	-	CSARGVSGSYEQYF	TGCAGTGCTAGGGGGGTTAGCGGGAGCTACGAGCAGTACTTC
TRBV15	TRBJ2-5	TRBD1	15	-	CATSRDPGGRETQYF	TGTGCCACCAGCAGAGATCCAGGGGGCCGGGAGACCCAGTACTTC
TRBV20-1	TRBJ2-7	-	13	few	CSAKRDSAGEQYF	TGCAGTGCCAAACGGGACTCGGCAGGGGAGCAGTACTTC
TRBV23-1	TRBJ2-7	-	14	many	CASRPPTVSYEQYF	TGCGCCAGCAGACCTCCGACGGTATCCTACGAGCAGTACTTC
TRBV20-1	TRBJ2-2	-	15	-	CSARDLASNTGELFF	TGCAGTGCTAGAGATCTGGCATCGAACACCGGGGAGCTGTTTTTT
TRBV2	TRBJ2-3	-	15	few	CASSKRDGVTDTQYF	TGTGCCAGCAGTAAGCGAGATGGAGTCACAGATACGCAGTATTTT
TRBV12-3/TRBV12-4	TRBJ1-2	TRBD1	12	few	CASRTGGDGYTF	TGTGCCAGCAGAACAGGGGGGGACGGCTACACCTTC
TRBV11-2	TRBJ2-1	TRBD2	20	few	CASTRYQGLAGGGAYNEQFF	TGTGCCAGCACCCGCTATCAGGGGCTAGCGGGAGGAGGGGCCTACAATGAGCAGTTCTTC
TRBV29-1	TRBJ1-2	TRBD1	15	few	CSVEWTGKANYGYTF	TGCAGCGTCGAGTGGACAGGGAAAGCTAACTATGGCTACACCTTC
TRBV20-1	TRBJ2-3	TRBD2	15	many	CSAMRLAGSTDTQYF	TGCAGTGCTATGAGACTAGCGGGGAGCACAGATACGCAGTATTTT
TRBV5-1	TRBJ1-4	-	15	-	CASSLAQRGNEKLFF	TGCGCCAGCAGCTTGGCCCAACGGGGTAATGAAAAACTGTTTTTT
TRBV7-8	TRBJ2-6	-	19	few	CASSLGGDTRIPGANVLTF	TGTGCCAGCAGCTTAGGTGGGGACACACGAATCCCTGGGGCCAACGTCCTGACTTTC
TRBV4-2	TRBJ2-1	-	16	-	CASSQDEVSPYNEQSF	TGTGCCAGCAGCCAAGATGAGGTGTCCCCCTACAATGAGCAGTCCTTC
TRBV7-2	TRBJ2-7	TRBD2	16	few	CASSAGTSGALYEQYF	TGTGCCAGCAGCGCCGGGACTAGCGGGGCACTTTACGAGCAGTACTTC
TRBV21-1	TRBJ2-7	-	11	few	CASRVRDEQYF	TGTGCCAGCAGGGTAAGGGACGAGCAGTACTTC
TRBV3-1	TRBJ2-7	-	14	-	CASSQSTGTYEQYF	TGTGCCAGCAGCCAGAGTACAGGCACCTACGAGCAGTACTTC
TRBV29-1	TRBJ2-5	-	13	few	CSGAWGLQETQYF	TGCAGCGGGGCTTGGGGCCTCCAAGAGACCCAGTACTTC
TRBV24-1	TRBJ2-3	-	17	few	CATSDPGTHLTGDTQYF	TGTGCCACCAGTGACCCCGGGACACATCTAACGGGAGATACGCAGTATTTT
TRBV7-2	TRBJ2-5	-	15	-	CASSLSAGAPGTQYF	TGTGCCAGCAGCTTATCAGCGGGTGCGCCGGGTACCCAGTACTTC
TRBV10-3	TRBJ2-6	-	16	-	CATRGGISSGANVLTF	TGTGCCACCAGGGGGGGGATTAGCTCTGGGGCCAACGTCCTGACTTTC
TRBV29-1	TRBJ2-7	TRBD1	13	-	CSVGTGEGYEQYF	TGCAGCGTTGGGACAGGGGAAGGGTACGAGCAGTACTTC
TRBV5-1	TRBJ2-4	-	15	few	CASSVSGGSENIQYF	TGCGCCAGCAGCGTGTCCGGGGGCTCCGAAAACATTCAGTACTTC
TRBV29-1	TRBJ2-1	-	12	-	CSVAAAYNEQFF	TGCAGCGTTGCAGCCGCCTACAATGAGCAGTTCTTC
TRBV20-1	TRBJ1-1	-	12	few	CRAGQSNTEAFF	TGCAGAGCCGGACAGTCGAACACTGAAGCTTTCTTT
TRBV20-1	TRBJ2-3	TRBD2	18	-	CSAPGLAGGLRGTDTQYF	TGCAGTGCACCGGGACTAGCGGGAGGGCTGAGGGGCACAGATACGCAGTATTTT
TRBV12-3/TRBV12-4	TRBJ2-7	TRBD1	15	-	CASSTDREPTYEQYF	TGTGCCAGCAGTACCGACAGGGAACCGACCTACGAGCAGTACTTC
TRBV6-5	TRBJ1-4	-	16	-	CASSYSFPGVNEKLFF	TGTGCCAGCAGTTACTCTTTCCCGGGCGTTAATGAAAAACTGTTTTTT
TRBV7-9	TRBJ2-5	-	16	few	CASSLGQARSLETQYF	TGTGCCAGCAGCTTAGGGCAGGCTAGATCTCTGGAGACCCAGTACTTC
TRBV19	TRBJ2-1	-	16	-	CASSIETRAFYNEQFF	TGTGCCAGTAGTATCGAAACTAGAGCCTTTTACAATGAGCAGTTCTTC
TRBV20-1	TRBJ2-1	TRBD2	12	-	CSAVAGYNEQFF	TGCAGTGCCGTAGCGGGATACAATGAGCAGTTCTTC
TRBV6-5	TRBJ2-5	-	13	-	CASSYSQQETQYF	TGTGCCAGCAGTTACTCGCAGCAAGAGACCCAGTACTTC